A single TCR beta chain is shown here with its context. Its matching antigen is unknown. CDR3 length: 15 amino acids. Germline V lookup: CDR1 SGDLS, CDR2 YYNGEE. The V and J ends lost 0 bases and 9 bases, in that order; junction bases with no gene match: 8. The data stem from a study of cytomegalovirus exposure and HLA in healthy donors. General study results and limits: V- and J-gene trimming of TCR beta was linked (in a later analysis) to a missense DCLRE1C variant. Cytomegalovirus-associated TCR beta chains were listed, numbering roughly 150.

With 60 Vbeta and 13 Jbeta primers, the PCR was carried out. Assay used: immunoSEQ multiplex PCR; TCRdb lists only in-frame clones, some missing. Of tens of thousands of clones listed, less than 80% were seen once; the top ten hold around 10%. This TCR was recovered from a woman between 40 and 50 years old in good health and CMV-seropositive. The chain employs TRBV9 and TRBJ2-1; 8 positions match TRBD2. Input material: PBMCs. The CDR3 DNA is TGTGCCAGCAGCGTAGACCGGGGGGGCCGCCGTGAGCAGTTCTTC. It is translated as CASSVDRGGRREQFF.